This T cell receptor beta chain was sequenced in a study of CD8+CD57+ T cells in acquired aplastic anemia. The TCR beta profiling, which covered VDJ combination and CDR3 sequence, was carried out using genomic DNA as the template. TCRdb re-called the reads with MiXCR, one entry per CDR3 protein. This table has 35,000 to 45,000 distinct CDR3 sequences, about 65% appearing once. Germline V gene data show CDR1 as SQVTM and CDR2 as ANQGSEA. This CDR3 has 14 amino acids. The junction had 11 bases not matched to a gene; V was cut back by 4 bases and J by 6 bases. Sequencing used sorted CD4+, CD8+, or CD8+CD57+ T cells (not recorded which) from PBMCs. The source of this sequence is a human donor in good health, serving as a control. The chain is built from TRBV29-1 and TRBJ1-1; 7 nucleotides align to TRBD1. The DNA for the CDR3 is TGCAGCGTTGCTTCGACAGGGAGAGTGGCTGAAGCTTTCTTT. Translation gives CSVASTGRVAEAFF.